The sequence of this TCR beta chain was determined in a study of T cell responses to AZD1222 COVID-19 vaccine. This CDR3 is 15 amino acids long. Germline CDR1 and CDR2: KGHSH and LQKENI. Losses at the gene ends were 2 bases for V and 0 bases for J; bases not matched to a gene: 3. Clones were sequenced by immunoSEQ multiplex PCR, and TCRdb holds only the in-frame ones, with some missing. The profile shows some 99,000 clones, 85% to 90% of them singletons. This rearrangement joins TRBV18 to TRBJ1-1, with 7 bases that match TRBD1. The sample in question was peripheral blood, obtained 28 days after the second AZD1222 dose. This receptor was identified in an adult who received the AZD1222 COVID-19 vaccine. CDR3 DNA: TGTGCCAGCTCACCAACCGGGACAGTGAACACTGAAGCTTTCTTT. This codes for CASSPTGTVNTEAFF. Drawing the rest from reference TRBV18 and TRBJ1-1, the complete variable domain is NAGVMQNPRHLVRRRGQEARLRCSPMKGHSHVYWYRQLPEEGLKFMVYLQKENIIDESGMPKERFSAEFPKEGPSILRIQQVVRGDSAAYFCASSPTGTVNTEAFFGQGTRLTVV.